The sequence of this T cell receptor (beta chain) was determined in a study of CD8+ T cells in alopecia areata. Findings of the study overall: Scalp sample data also include resident alphabeta T cells from normal skin.

Treatment reported: oral pan-JAK inhibitor, 5-10 mg twice daily. Investigators isolated RNA and reverse transcribed it into cDNA to act as the sequencing template. TCRdb's table, derived via immunoSEQ multiplex PCR, lists solely in-frame clones and lacks some. The data hold about 250,000 clones, with 45% to 70% observed a single time. On this clone: The antigen is undetermined.

The material was CD4+ T cells sorted from blood, obtained at week 52, from a patient treated with tofacitinib. The source is a human donor with alopecia areata.

The CDR3 is CASSRTGTAGGKTDTQYF. The DNA for the CDR3 is TGTGCCAGCAGCCGAACCGGTACAGCGGGGGGGAAAACAGATACGCAGTATTTT. The V gene is TRBV7-3, the J gene TRBJ2-3; 10 bases map to TRBD2. CDR3 size: 18 residues. V shed 5 bases and J 3 bases; nucleotides not matched to a gene: 14. Per the germline V gene, CDR1 is SGHTA and CDR2 is FQGTGA. The full variable domain, its missing parts supplied by reference TRBV7-3 and TRBJ2-3, is GAGVSQTPSNKVTEKGKYVELRCDPISGHTALYWYRQSLGQGPEFLIYFQGTGAADDSGLPNDRFFAVRPEGSVSTLKIQRTERGDSAVYLCASSRTGTAGGKTDTQYFGPGTRLTVL.